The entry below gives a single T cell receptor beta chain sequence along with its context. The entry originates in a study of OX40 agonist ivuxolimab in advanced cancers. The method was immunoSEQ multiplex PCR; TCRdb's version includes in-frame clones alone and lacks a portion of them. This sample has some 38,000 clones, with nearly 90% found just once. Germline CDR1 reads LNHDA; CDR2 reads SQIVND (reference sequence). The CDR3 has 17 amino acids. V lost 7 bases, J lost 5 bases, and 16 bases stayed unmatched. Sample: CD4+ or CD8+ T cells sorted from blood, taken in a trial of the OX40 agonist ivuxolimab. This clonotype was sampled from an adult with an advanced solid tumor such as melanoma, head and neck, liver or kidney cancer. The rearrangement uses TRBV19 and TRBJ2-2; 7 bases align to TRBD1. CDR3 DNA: TGTGCCAGTACCCTAAGACCCGGGACAGAGTGGACCGGGGAGCTGTTTTTT. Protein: CASTLRPGTEWTGELFF.